This TCR beta chain comes out of a study of CD8 T cells in ankylosing spondylitis. V shed 8 bases and J shed 1 base, with 20 bases lying between them. CDR3 length: 16 amino acids. CDR1 is LGHNT and CDR2 is FRNRAP in the germline V gene. General study points: Before this, some motif variants had been reported in reactive arthritis synovial fluid and blood. Blood from ankylosing spondylitis patients appeared to carry a characteristic roughly 8-variant TCR beta motif. Reportedly, matched ankylosing spondylitis synovial fluid was significantly enriched for disease-linked clones. Those disease-linked clones were CD8+; they were also relatively rare in peripheral blood.

5'-RACE, quantitative and with molecular barcodes, yielded the TCR beta libraries. MiXCR, applied by TCRdb to the 5' RACE reads, yields one record per CDR3 protein. This table holds 100,000 to 150,000 distinct CDR3 sequences, 17% found once. This clonotype has ten or more counts. Its antigen is not identified. This TCR came from a male donor with ankylosing spondylitis. The source material was blood, either unsorted or a sorted T cell fraction (not recorded which). The J gene is TRBJ2-5, the V gene TRBV12-5, with D tentatively TRBD1 or TRBD2 (5 bases each). CDR3 DNA: TGTGCTAGTTGTCCCGGGGAAATACAGGCCCAAGAGACCCAGTACTTC. Protein: CASCPGEIQAQETQYF. Complete variable domain (other parts from reference TRBV12-5 and TRBJ2-5): DARVTQTPRHKVTEMGQEVTMRCQPILGHNTVFWYRQTMMQGLELLAYFRNRAPLDDSGMPKDRFSAEMPDATLATLKIQPSEPRDSAVYFCASCPGEIQAQETQYFGPGTRLLVL.